The source of this TCR beta chain is a study of blood T cell repertoires in COVID-19. At the level of the study: There were acute and convalescent COVID-19 samples, and they came from the United States, Italy and Spain. T cells, B-cell-depleted T cells, or PBMCs provided the cDNA or gDNA that served as material.

This clone was found once. In the original processing: Amplification from reference gene primers served as the basis for estimated nucleated cell counts. TCRdb's table, derived via immunoSEQ multiplex PCR, lists solely in-frame clones and lacks some. That table furnishes V, J and clone size, whereas the DNA furnished D and trimming. The sample lists over 150,000 clones, roughly nine tenths occurring once. Germline V gene data show CDR1 as MNHNY and CDR2 as SVGAGI (reference sequence). This CDR3 region has 14 residues. Trimming cost V 4 bases and J 1 base, with 11 bases left between them. The source is a man aged 50 or older with acute or convalescent COVID-19. This sequence joins TRBV6-6 and TRBJ2-7; D is ambiguous. The source material was peripheral blood. CDR3 nucleotides: TGTGCCAGCAGTTCCCCCGCGAGTTCCTACGAGCAGTACTTC. This sequence encodes CASSSPASSYEQYF.